Listed here are 18 T cell receptor beta chains from one sample, sequenced in a study of T-cell reconstitution after alpha-beta-depleted transplantation in children. This sample's TCRbeta library carried unique molecular identifier barcodes. From the PCR reads, TCRdb called clonotypes with MiXCR, one entry per CDR3 protein. The sample lists 600,000 to 700,000 distinct CDR3 sequences; around 16% were seen once. The input for sequencing was PBMCs from the stem cell graft donor, taken from the stem cell graft. The receptor source for this set is a human donor who donated a stem cell graft to a child with acute myeloid leukemia.

This clonotype was detected ten times or more. This chain joins TRBV7-2 and TRBJ1-6, with D unclear. This CDR3 comprises 15 residues. With 1 base removed from V and 5 bases from J, the gap between germline ends came to 9 bases. Germline CDR1 is SGHTA and CDR2 is FQGNSA. CDR3 amino acids: CASSLELTHNSPLHF. As DNA, the CDR3 is TGTGCCAGCAGCTTAGAGTTGACCCATAATTCACCCCTCCACTTT. The full variable domain, its missing parts supplied by reference TRBV7-2 and TRBJ1-6, is GAGVSQSPSNKVTEKGKDVELRCDPISGHTALYWYRQSLGQGLEFLIYFQGNSAPDKSGLPSDRFSAERTGGSVSTLTIQRTQQEDSAVYLCASSLELTHNSPLHFGNGTRLTVT.

The gene calls are TRBV7-8 and TRBJ2-5, with 7 bases fitting TRBD1. This CDR3 is built from 15 residues. Trimming cost V 3 bases and J 3 bases; bases outside gene matches: 7. The germline gives CDR1 SGHVS, CDR2 FQNEAQ. The CDR3 region has the DNA TGTGCCAGCAGCTTCCGGACAGGCTGGGAAGAGACCCAGTACTTC. Its protein is CASSFRTGWEETQYF.

This clonotype showed up just a few times. This chain links TRBV20-1 with TRBJ2-5, with 15 nucleotides matching TRBD2. The CDR3 sequence is 14 residues long. The germline V gene has CDR1 DFQATT and CDR2 SNEGSKA (reference sequence). V lost 6 bases and J lost 4; bases outside the gene matches: 3. The CDR3 sequence is CSAGTSGGTETQYF. CDR3 bases: TGCAGTGCCGGGACTAGCGGGGGGACAGAGACCCAGTACTTC.

In its sample, this clonotype was seen many times. The chain couples TRBV20-1 to TRBJ2-3; unclear D gene. Germline V gene data show CDR1 as DFQATT and CDR2 as SNEGSKA (reference sequence). This CDR3 is built from 15 residues. The V and J ends lost 5 bases and 2 bases respectively, with 17 bases between them. CDR3 amino acids: CSAHFRSIPTDTQYF. CDR3 sequence (DNA): TGCAGTGCTCACTTCAGGAGTATACCCACAGATACGCAGTATTTT.

This clonotype has a handful of counts. The V call is TRBV12-3 or TRBV12-4, the J call TRBJ1-1, with a weak D call TRBD1 (6 bases). V was cut by 5 bases and J by 2 bases, with 18 bases left in between. The CDR3 covers 16 residues. The DNA of the CDR3 is TGTGCCAGCAGTCCCTCGACGGGGGCGCAAAACACTGAAGCTTTCTTT. This translates into CASSPSTGAQNTEAFF.

This clonotype was counted only a few times. This chain joins TRBV20-1 and TRBJ2-1; possible D gene TRBD2, 6 bases. V was shortened by 3 bases and J by 3 bases, with 12 bases between the two germline ends. Germline lookup yields CDR1 DFQATT and CDR2 SNEGSKA (reference sequence). There are 14 residues in the CDR3. The CDR3 nucleotides read TGCAGTGCTAGGGCGGGATCCGACTACAATGAGCAGTTCTTC. As protein: CSARAGSDYNEQFF.

The J gene is TRBJ1-3, the V gene TRBV20-1; perhaps TRBD1 as D (5 bases). V lost 1 base to trimming and J lost 5 bases, with 9 bases between them. Per the germline V gene, CDR1 is DFQATT and CDR2 is SNEGSKA (reference sequence). CDR3 size: 13 residues. The DNA of the CDR3 is TGCAGTGCTAGAGGGGGGACTAGAAACACCATATATTTT. It specifies CSARGGTRNTIYF.

In regard to this clonotype: The junction departs from germline at one end; a sequencing error may be responsible. Here the CDR3 reads CASSVGTNQETQYF. Here the CDR3 DNA reads TGCGCCAGCAGCGTCGGGACCAACCAGGAGACCCAGTACTTC. The chain couples TRBV5-1 to TRBJ2-5; either TRBD1 or TRBD2 may fit D (5 bases each). Germline lookup yields CDR1 SGHRS and CDR2 YFSETQ. This CDR3 region has 14 residues.

This clonotype has more than one count but fewer than ten. The genes are TRBV4-2 and TRBJ2-3; 14 bases line up with TRBD2. The CDR3 runs 17 residues. CDR1 is LGHNA and CDR2 is YNFKEQ in the germline V gene. The ends lost 0 bases at V and 6 bases at J; junction bases unmatched: 5. The CDR3 coding sequence is TGTGCCAGCAGCCAAGATTGGACTAGCGGGGGGCTCGATACGCAGTATTTT. It encodes CASSQDWTSGGLDTQYF.

This clonotype was counted at least ten times. The chain employs TRBV25-1 and TRBJ1-4; D is unresolved. The V end lost 7 bases, the J end lost 5 bases, and 8 bases lay between the germline ends. The CDR3 runs to 12 residues. From germline, CDR1 is MGHDK and CDR2 SYGVNS. The CDR3 DNA reads TGTGCCAGCAAGAATGTAAATGAAAAACTGTTTTTT. This gives the protein CASKNVNEKLFF.

Ten or more counts support this clonotype. The chain carries TRBV6-1 and TRBJ2-2; D unresolved. V gave up 6 bases and J gave up 4 bases, with 15 bases separating them. CDR3 length: 15 residues. The V gene's germline CDR1 is MNHNS and CDR2 SASEGT. This chain's CDR3 is CASSPNPGGTGELFF. The CDR3 DNA is TGTGCCAGCAGCCCTAACCCCGGTGGCACCGGGGAGCTGTTTTTT.

This clonotype was seen only a few times. This chain links TRBV27 with TRBJ1-2; 8 bases are a match to TRBD1. The V gene end was trimmed by 4 bases and the J gene end by 3 bases; junction bases not matched to a gene: 7. The CDR3 runs 15 residues. The germline CDR1 and CDR2 sequences are MNHEY and SMNVEV (reference sequence). CDR3 loop: CASSSGQGGYYGYTF. In DNA, the CDR3 is TGTGCCAGCAGTTCAGGACAGGGAGGATACTATGGCTACACCTTC.

With respect to this clonotype: One end of the junction fails to match germline, which may point to a read error. The chain couples TRBV20-1 to TRBJ2-1; D gene uncertain. The CDR3 extends over 16 amino acids. Germline V gives CDR1 DFQATT, CDR2 SNEGSKA (reference sequence). CDR3 in amino acids: CCARDPSQRSPNEQFF. CDR3 bases: TGCTGTGCTAGAGATCCGTCGCAGAGGTCCCCCAATGAGCAGTTCTTC.

This clonotype appeared many times. The CDR3 region is CASRLTGELFF. The CDR3, as DNA: TGTGCCAGCAGGTTAACCGGGGAGCTGTTTTTT. V and J are TRBV12-3 or TRBV12-4 and TRBJ2-2; D is unresolved. Between the trimmed V and J ends, which lost 6 bases and 5 bases, there was a span of 4 bases. The CDR3 consists of 11 residues.

The rearrangement links TRBV27 to TRBJ2-5; 10 bases agree with TRBD1. V lost 4 bases, J lost 4 bases, and 6 bases stayed unmatched. The length of the CDR3 is 15 residues. Germline V lookup: CDR1 MNHEY, CDR2 SMNVEV (reference sequence). CDR3 sequence reads: CASSYGTGAGETQYF. In nucleotides, the CDR3 is TGTGCCAGCAGTTACGGGACAGGGGCGGGAGAGACCCAGTACTTC.

The table lists this clonotype with a few counts. The chain links TRBV5-6 to TRBJ2-1; maybe TRBD1 (6 bases). Deletions cut 0 bases from V and 4 bases from J, with 11 bases between. The germline gives CDR1 SGHDT, CDR2 YYEEEE. The CDR3 length is 15 residues. The CDR3 DNA reads as TGTGCCAGCAGCTTGGAGGGGACAAGATACAATGAGCAGTTCTTC. Protein product: CASSLEGTRYNEQFF.

The table lists this clonotype with a few counts. The CDR3 protein is CATSDLGYTEAFF. The CDR3 DNA is TGTGCCACCAGTGATTTGGGGTACACTGAAGCTTTCTTT. This chain links TRBV24-1 with TRBJ1-1, with unresolved D. The CDR3 is 13 residues long. The V and J ends lost 0 bases and 3 bases respectively, with 4 bases between them. Per germline, CDR1 KGHDR and CDR2 SFDVKD.

This sequence joins TRBV9 and TRBJ2-5, with a tentative D call TRBD1 (5 bases). V was cut by 7 bases and J by 5 bases, with 15 bases left in between. The CDR3 contains 13 residues. Germline CDR1 is SGDLS and CDR2 is YYNGEE. CDR3 protein: CASGPRPGETQYF. CDR3 coding DNA: TGTGCCAGCGGACCCCGACCAGGGGAGACCCAGTACTTC.